The 11 T cell receptor beta chains below come from one sample, sequenced in a study of human T cells and chemical hapten exposure. TCRdb reprocessed the RACE reads with MiXCR, giving one entry per CDR3 protein. The sample consists of roughly 38,000 distinct CDR3 sequences, about an eighth of them appearing once. As to time point: pre-sensitization, week 0. The treatment: therapeutic diphenylcyclopropenone sensitization with weekly scalp DPC. The material sequenced was whole blood, taken in connection with sensitization to the hapten diphenylcyclopropenone (DPC). These receptors were taken from a woman younger than 45 with alopecia areata. Some clones in this sample may be carry-over from other donors' samples.

This clonotype was counted between two and nine times. The V and J genes are TRBV7-9 and TRBJ2-1; possible D gene TRBD2, 6 bases. CDR1 is SEHNR and CDR2 is FQNEAQ in the germline V gene (reference sequence). The CDR3 runs to 14 residues. V was shortened by 2 bases and J by 9 bases, with 14 bases between the two germline ends. Here the CDR3 reads CASSLTAGRSEQFF. DNA for the CDR3: TGTGCCAGCAGCTTAACGGCGGGAAGGAGTGAGCAGTTCTTC.

This clonotype was found many times. V and J are TRBV12-3 or TRBV12-4 and TRBJ2-7, with TRBD2 identical over 10 bases. The CDR3 spans 15 residues. Germline trimming cut 1 base from V and 3 bases from J; bases unmatched to any gene: 3. The CDR3 region has the DNA TGTGCCAGCAGTTTAGTGTCTAGCGGGAGCTACGAGCAGTACTTC. This encodes CASSLVSSGSYEQYF.

Worth noting for this clonotype: This may arise from a read error, as a much more abundant clone is one base away. This rearrangement joins TRBV3-1 to TRBJ2-5; D may be TRBD1 (5 bases). The V gene lost 6 bases and the J gene lost 9 bases, with 14 bases spanning the gap. This CDR3 is built from 12 residues. CDR1 is LGHDT and CDR2 is YNNKEL in the germline V gene (reference sequence). As DNA, the CDR3 is TGTGCCAGCAGGTTAGGGGTTGGGTCCCAGTACTTC. Protein product: CASRLGVGSQYF.

This clonotype has a count of ten or more. The chain uses TRBV29-1 and TRBJ1-5, with 8 bases identical to TRBD1. This CDR3 is built from 13 residues. The trim removed 6 bases at V and 5 bases at J, leaving 6 bases unmatched. Germline CDR1 is SQVTM and CDR2 is ANQGSEA. The CDR3 region is CSVKGQGDQPQHF. CDR3 coding DNA: TGCAGCGTAAAAGGACAGGGCGATCAGCCCCAGCATTTT. The whole variable domain, filled in from reference TRBV29-1 and TRBJ1-5, reads SAVISQKPSRDICQRGTSLTIQCQVDSQVTMMFWYRQQPGQSLTLIATANQGSEATYESGFVIDKFPISRPNLTFSTLTVSNMSPEDSSIYLCSVKGQGDQPQHFGDGTRLSIL.

The V call is TRBV7-3, the J call TRBJ2-3; D not certain. V was clipped by 2 bases and J by 7 bases, with 19 bases between them. The CDR3 sequence is 16 residues long. Per the germline V gene, CDR1 is SGHTA and CDR2 is FQGTGA. CDR3 residues: CASSLGDDRPRNTQYF. Written as DNA, the CDR3 is TGTGCCAGCAGCTTAGGCGACGACCGCCCCAGAAATACGCAGTATTTT.

This clonotype was counted only a few times. The CDR3 DNA reads as TGTGCCAGCTCACCACTTCCGGGGTCCTACGAGCAGTACTTC. Amino acid sequence: CASSPLPGSYEQYF. V is TRBV18 and J is TRBJ2-7, with D maybe TRBD2 (5 bases). Germline CDR1 reads KGHSH; CDR2 reads LQKENI. This CDR3 region has 14 residues. The ends were cut back, 1 base at V and 1 base at J, with 8 bases in the middle.

This clonotype was seen repeatedly, ten times or more. The chain recombines TRBV14 with TRBJ2-1; D possibly corresponds to TRBD2 (6 bases). The CDR3 extends over 17 amino acids. The V gene's germline CDR1 is SGHDN and CDR2 FVKESK. V lost 3 bases, J lost 7 bases, and 22 bases lay in between. CDR3 nucleotides: TGTGCCAGCAGCCAGTCTAGCGCCCGGTCTGCATGGAATGAGCAGTTCTTC. Its translation is CASSQSSARSAWNEQFF.

There are many counts of this clonotype. The chain uses TRBV4-3 and TRBJ2-7, with 14 positions matching TRBD2. The germline V gene has CDR1 LGHNA and CDR2 YSLEER. V was clipped by 4 bases and J by 1 base; unmatched bases: 6. The CDR3 contains 17 residues. The CDR3 loop is CASSPSGTSGSSYEQYF. CDR3 coding DNA: TGCGCCAGCAGCCCGTCCGGGACTAGCGGGAGTTCCTACGAGCAGTACTTC.

Many counts were recorded for this clonotype. The chain recombines TRBV18 with TRBJ2-3, with 8 bases lining up with TRBD1. The CDR3 covers 13 residues. V dropped 6 bases and J dropped 4; count of bases not matched to a gene: 3. CDR1 and CDR2 (germline): KGHSH, LQKENI. The CDR3 reads CASSDRDADTQYF. CDR3 nucleotide sequence: TGTGCCAGCTCGGACAGGGACGCAGATACGCAGTATTTT.

The chain recombines TRBV20-1 with TRBJ2-3; TRBD2 might be the D (6 bases). CDR1 is DFQATT, CDR2 SNEGSKA, per germline (reference sequence). The CDR3 is 13 amino acids. Trimming cost V 3 bases and J 13 bases, with 20 bases left between them. The CDR3 sequence: CSARATERASEYF. The CDR3 coding sequence is TGCAGTGCTAGGGCTACTGAGCGGGCGTCGGAGTATTTT.

This clonotype showed up many times. The J gene is TRBJ2-6, the V gene TRBV4-2; D gene unclear. V lost 3 bases to trimming and J lost 1 base, with 4 bases between them. From germline, CDR1 is LGHNA and CDR2 YNFKEQ. This CDR3 is built from 14 residues. For the CDR3, the DNA is TGTGCCAGCAGCCACGGTTCTGGGGCCAACGTCCTGACTTTC. It is translated as CASSHGSGANVLTF.